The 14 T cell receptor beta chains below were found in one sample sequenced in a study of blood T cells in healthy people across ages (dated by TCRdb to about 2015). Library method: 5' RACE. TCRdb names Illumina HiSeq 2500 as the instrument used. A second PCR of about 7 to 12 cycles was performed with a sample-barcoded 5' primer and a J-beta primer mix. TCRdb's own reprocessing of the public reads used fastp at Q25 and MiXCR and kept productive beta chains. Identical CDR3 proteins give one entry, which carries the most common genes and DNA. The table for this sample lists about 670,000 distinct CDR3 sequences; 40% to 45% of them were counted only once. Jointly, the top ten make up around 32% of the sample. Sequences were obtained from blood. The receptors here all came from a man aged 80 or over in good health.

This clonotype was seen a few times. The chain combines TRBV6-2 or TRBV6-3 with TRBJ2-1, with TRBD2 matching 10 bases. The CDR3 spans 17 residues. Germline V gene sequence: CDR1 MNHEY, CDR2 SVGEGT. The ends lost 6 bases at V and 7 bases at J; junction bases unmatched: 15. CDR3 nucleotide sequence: TGTGCCAGCAGAAATAAGCTGCTAGCGGGAGTGAGGAATGAGCAGTTCTTC. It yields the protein CASRNKLLAGVRNEQFF.

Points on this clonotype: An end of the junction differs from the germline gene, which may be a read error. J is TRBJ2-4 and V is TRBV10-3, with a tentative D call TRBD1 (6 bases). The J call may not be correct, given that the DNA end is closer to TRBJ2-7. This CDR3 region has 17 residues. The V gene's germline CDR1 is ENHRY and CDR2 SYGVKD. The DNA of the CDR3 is TGTGTCATCAGTGAGTCGTTGGGGGCAGGGGAAGCCTACGAGCAGTACTTC. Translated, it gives CVISESLGAGEAYEQYF.

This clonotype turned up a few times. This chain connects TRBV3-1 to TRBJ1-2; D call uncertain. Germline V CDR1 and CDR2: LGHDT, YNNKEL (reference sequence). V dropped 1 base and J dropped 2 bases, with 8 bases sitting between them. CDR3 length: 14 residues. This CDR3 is CASSQVGINYGYTF. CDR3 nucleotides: TGTGCCAGCAGCCAAGTGGGTATCAACTATGGCTACACCTTC.

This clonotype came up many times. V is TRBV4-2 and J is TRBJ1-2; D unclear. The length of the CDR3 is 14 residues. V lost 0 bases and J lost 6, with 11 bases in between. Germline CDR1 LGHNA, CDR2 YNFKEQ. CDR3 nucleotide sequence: TGTGCCAGCAGCCAAGATAGGCCAGAACATGGCTACACCTTC. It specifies CASSQDRPEHGYTF.

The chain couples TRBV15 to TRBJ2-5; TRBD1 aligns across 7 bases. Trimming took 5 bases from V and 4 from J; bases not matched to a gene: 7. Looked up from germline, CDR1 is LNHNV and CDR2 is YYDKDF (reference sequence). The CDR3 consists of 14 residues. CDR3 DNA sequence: TGTGCCACCAGCTTGCCGGGACAGACAGAGACCCAGTACTTC. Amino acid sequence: CATSLPGQTETQYF.

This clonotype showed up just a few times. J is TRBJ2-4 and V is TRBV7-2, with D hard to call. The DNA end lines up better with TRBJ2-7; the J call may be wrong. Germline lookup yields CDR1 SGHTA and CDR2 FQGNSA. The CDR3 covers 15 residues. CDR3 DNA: TGTGCCAGCAGCTTGAGGCGGATTTCTTCCTACGAGCAGTACTTC. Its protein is CASSLRRISSYEQYF.

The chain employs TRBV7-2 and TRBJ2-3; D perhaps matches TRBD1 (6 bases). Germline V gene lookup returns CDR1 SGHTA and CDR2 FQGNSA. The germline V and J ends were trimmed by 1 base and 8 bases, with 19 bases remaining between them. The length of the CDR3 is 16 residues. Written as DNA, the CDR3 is TGTGCCAGCAGCTTAGATCGGGCAGGGGCTGGGGGTACGCAGTATTTT. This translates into CASSLDRAGAGGTQYF. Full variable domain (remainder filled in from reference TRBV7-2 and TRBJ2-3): GAGVSQSPSNKVTEKGKDVELRCDPISGHTALYWYRQSLGQGLEFLIYFQGNSAPDKSGLPSDRFSAERTGGSVSTLTIQRTQQEDSAVYLCASSLDRAGAGGTQYFGPGTRLTVL.

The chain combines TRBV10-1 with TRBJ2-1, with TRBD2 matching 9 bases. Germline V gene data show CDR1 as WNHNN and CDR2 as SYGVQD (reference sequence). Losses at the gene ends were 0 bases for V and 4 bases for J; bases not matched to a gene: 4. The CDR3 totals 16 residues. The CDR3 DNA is TGCGCCAGCAGTGAGTCGAGGCGGGGGGGTTACAATGAGCAGTTCTTC. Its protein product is CASSESRRGGYNEQFF.

CDR3 nucleotide sequence: TGTGCCATCAGTAGGGGTGCTCGAACAGATACGCAGTATTTT. Translated, it gives CAISRGARTDTQYF. The rearrangement joins TRBV10-3 to TRBJ2-3; D is perhaps TRBD1 (5 bases). This CDR3 spans 14 amino acids. Looked up from germline, CDR1 is ENHRY and CDR2 is SYGVKD. V gave up 5 bases and J gave up 3 bases, with 12 bases separating them.

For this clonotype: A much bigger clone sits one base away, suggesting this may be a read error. The CDR3 loop reads CSVDGGSSSTDTRYF. DNA of the CDR3: TGCAGCGTTGACGGGGGGTCGTCTAGCACAGATACGCGGTATTTT. This chain uses TRBV29-1 with TRBJ2-3; 7 bases line up with TRBD2. The CDR3 sequence is 15 residues long. CDR1 SQVTM and CDR2 ANQGSEA come from the germline V gene.

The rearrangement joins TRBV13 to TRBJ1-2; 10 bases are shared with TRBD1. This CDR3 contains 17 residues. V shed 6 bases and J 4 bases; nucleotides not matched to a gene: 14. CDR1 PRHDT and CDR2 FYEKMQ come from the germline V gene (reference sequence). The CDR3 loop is CASRPTRGTGDVYGYTF. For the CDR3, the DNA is TGTGCCAGCAGGCCTACTCGAGGGACAGGGGATGTCTATGGCTACACCTTC.

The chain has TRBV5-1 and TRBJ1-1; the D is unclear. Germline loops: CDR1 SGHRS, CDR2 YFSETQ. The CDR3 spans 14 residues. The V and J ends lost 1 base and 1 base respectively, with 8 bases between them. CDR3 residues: CASSLQRANTEAFF. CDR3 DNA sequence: TGCGCCAGCAGCTTGCAGAGAGCGAACACTGAAGCTTTCTTT.

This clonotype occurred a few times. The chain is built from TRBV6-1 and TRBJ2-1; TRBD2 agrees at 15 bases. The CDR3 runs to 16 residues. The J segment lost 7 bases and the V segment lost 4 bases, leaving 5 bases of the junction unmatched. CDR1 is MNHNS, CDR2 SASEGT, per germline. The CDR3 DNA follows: TGTGCCAGCAGTGGAGGACTAGCGGGGGGGTTGAATGAGCAGTTCTTC. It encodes CASSGGLAGGLNEQFF.

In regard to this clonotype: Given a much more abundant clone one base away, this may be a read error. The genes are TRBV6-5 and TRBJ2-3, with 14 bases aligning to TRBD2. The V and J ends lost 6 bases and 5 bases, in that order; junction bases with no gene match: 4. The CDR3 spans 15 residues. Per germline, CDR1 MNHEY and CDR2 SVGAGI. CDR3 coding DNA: TGTGCCAGCAGGCCCGGGACTAGCGGGGGAGATACGCAGTATTTT. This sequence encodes CASRPGTSGGDTQYF.